This T cell receptor (beta chain) was identified in a study of T cell responses to AZD1222 COVID-19 vaccine. Study-level information: Researchers grouped second doses given at about 4 or about 12 weeks into one pool.

CDR1 and CDR2 from the germline V gene are MRHNA and SNTAGT. The CDR3 is 13 amino acids. The germline V and J ends were trimmed by 5 bases and 6 bases, with 11 bases remaining between them. Sequencing was performed with immunoSEQ multiplex PCR; in TCRdb, only in-frame clones are kept and a portion is missing. The sample lists approximately 97,000 clones, 90% to 95% occurring once. General study results and limits: It should be noted that donors were predominantly white British and more often female, and clonal diversity was possibly underestimated. Baseline seropositivity occurred in only six AZD1222 recipients. Sampling captured repertoires only after the peak T cell response.

This clone was detected a few times. Its antigen remains unknown. The same CDR3 can be traced to other DNA sequences in this sample. Sequencing used peripheral blood, obtained on day 0 of AZD1222 vaccination. This receptor was identified in an adult in good health. The chain couples TRBV6-4 to TRBJ1-5; D remains unclear. The CDR3 nucleotides are TGTGCCAGCAGTCCTGGAGAGGGTCAGCCCCAGCATTTT. It is translated as CASSPGEGQPQHF.